A single TCR beta chain is shown here with its context. This record comes from a study of T cell responses to AZD1222 COVID-19 vaccine. Clones were sequenced by immunoSEQ multiplex PCR, and TCRdb holds only the in-frame ones, with some missing. The sample comprises approximately 140,000 clones, around 88% of which are singletons, and about 14% rests with the top ten. This specimen was peripheral blood, taken on day 0 of AZD1222 vaccination. The receptor was derived from an adult in good health.

CDR3 residues: CASSLALQASTNEKLFF. CDR3 sequence (DNA): TGTGCCAGCAGCTTGGCTTTACAGGCGTCAACTAATGAAAAACTGTTTTTT. The chain combines TRBV5-6 with TRBJ1-4; possibly TRBD1 for D (5 bases). The germline V and J ends were trimmed by 0 bases and 0 bases, with 12 bases remaining between them. CDR3 length: 17 amino acids. Looked up from germline, CDR1 is SGHDT and CDR2 is YYEEEE.